This TCR beta chain stems from a study of blood T cell repertoires in COVID-19. At the level of the study: Donors in the United States, Italy and Spain gave samples during acute or convalescent COVID-19. T cells, B-cell-depleted T cells, or PBMCs supplied cDNA or gDNA.

Trimming stripped 4 bases from V and 4 bases from J, with 8 bases between. Germline values: CDR1 KGHSH, CDR2 LQKENI. The CDR3 spans 13 residues. Original data processing: The authors estimated nucleated cell counts from reference gene primer amplification. Repertoires were generated with immunoSEQ multiplex PCR, while TCRdb's copy carries only in-frame clones and drops some. The V and J calls and clone size are taken from that table; D and trimming were inferred from the DNA. The data show roughly 250,000 clones, 65% to 90% seen once. This chain uses TRBV18 with TRBJ1-5; possible D gene TRBD1, 6 bases. Sequenced material: peripheral blood. This receptor was identified in a woman aged 70 to 79 with acute or convalescent COVID-19. The CDR3 here is CASSQQGNQPQHF. The CDR3 DNA reads as TGTGCCAGCTCACAACAGGGAAATCAGCCCCAGCATTTT.